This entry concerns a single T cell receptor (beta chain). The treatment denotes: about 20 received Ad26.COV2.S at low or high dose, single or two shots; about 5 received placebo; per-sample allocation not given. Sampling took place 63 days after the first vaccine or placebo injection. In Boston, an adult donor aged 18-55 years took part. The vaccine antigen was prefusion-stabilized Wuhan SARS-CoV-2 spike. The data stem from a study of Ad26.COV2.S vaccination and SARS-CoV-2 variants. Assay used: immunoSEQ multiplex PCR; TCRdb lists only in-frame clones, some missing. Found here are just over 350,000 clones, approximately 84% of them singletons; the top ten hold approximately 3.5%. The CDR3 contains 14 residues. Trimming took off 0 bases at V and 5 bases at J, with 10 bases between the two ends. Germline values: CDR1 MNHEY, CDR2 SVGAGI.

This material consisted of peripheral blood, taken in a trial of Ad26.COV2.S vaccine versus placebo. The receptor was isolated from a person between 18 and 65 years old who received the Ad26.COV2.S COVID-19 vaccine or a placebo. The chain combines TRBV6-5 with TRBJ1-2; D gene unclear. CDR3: CASSYSGGGYGYTF. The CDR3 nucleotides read TGTGCCAGCAGTTACTCGGGAGGTGGATATGGCTACACCTTC.